The present entry profiles one T cell receptor (beta chain) with its context. No antigen is known for it. No much larger clone exists at a distance of one base, and base qualities are not known. The data derive from a study of early T cells in non-severe SARS-CoV-2 infection (dated by TCRdb to the early 2020s). Some background on the complete study: Because TCR sequencing was done on bulk RNA from unsorted whole blood, the alpha and beta chains could not be paired. What the research found in general, with its limitations: VDJdb matching was skewed toward anti-spike CD8 responses and likely underestimated virus-specific expansions by missing private and CD4 specificities.

A case-control design nested within a healthcare worker cohort in London, UK, was used, with weekly nasopharyngeal swab PCR tests and blood sampling performed. Healthcare workers were recruited during the week of the UK lockdown, between 23 and 31 March 2020, and followed weekly for up to 16 weeks. The library was made by 5' RACE. The instrument was a NextSeq 500. To correct for sequencing error and PCR bias, the TCR library protocol tagged individual cDNA molecules with unique molecular identifiers. Both TCR alpha and beta chains were sequenced, and tight co-correlation was observed between alpha and beta sequence abundances in each sample. The source study handled its data this way. Decombinator V4 was used to perform V gene, J gene and CDR3 annotation of TCR sequences. Expanded TCRs were defined as changing significantly between any two time points under a Poisson model with p below 0.0001. TCR abundances were normalised to the total number of TCRs sequenced per sample and expressed as counts per million. TRAV1-2 paired with TRAJ12, TRAJ20 or TRAJ33 defined MAIT TCRs, while TRAV10 paired with TRAJ18 defined iNKT TCRs. VDJdb, accessed on 1 November 2021, was searched for TCRs annotated for CMV, EBV and SARS-CoV-2, and TCRs annotated for more than one antigen were excluded. TCRdb reran the public reads through fastp at Q25 and MiXCR, keeping productive beta chains. Rows with a matching CDR3 protein are joined into one entry that keeps the most common DNA and genes. The V and J calls and clone size come from TCRdb's table, not from the authors' own analysis. For this sample there are approximately 71,000 distinct CDR3 sequences; approximately 14% appear just once. About 14% of the sample is taken by the ten largest.

CDR1 MNHNY and CDR2 SVGAGI were looked up in the germline V gene (reference sequence). Trimming costs V 4 bases and J 2 bases, and their ends lie 14 bases apart. The CDR3, from cysteine to phenylalanine, totals 15 residues. The kept DNA is CDR3 alone, 45 bases in frame from the first base. The sample was whole blood. The rearranged segments are TRBV6-6 and TRBJ1-2; 6 matching bases give a weak D call of TRBD1. The clonotype comes from an adult who was a healthcare worker with PCR-confirmed SARS-CoV-2 infection or an uninfected control (not recorded which). Read as DNA, the sequence is TGTGCCAGCAGTTCAACCGGACAGCAAAACTATGGCTACACCTTC. Its amino acids are CASSSTGQQNYGYTF.